The present T cell receptor (beta chain) was sequenced within a study of blood T cell repertoires in COVID-19. Looking at the study overall: T cells, B-cell-depleted T cells, or PBMCs supplied cDNA or gDNA.

A Seattle source enrolled patients during active infection and followed them longitudinally. The data were produced by immunoSEQ multiplex PCR, yet TCRdb's version contains in-frame clones alone and is incomplete. Found here are some 320,000 clones, approximately 89% of them singletons; the top ten hold approximately 10%. This clone was seen more than once but under ten times. Trimming took 3 bases from V and 14 from J, leaving 17 bases between them. Germline V CDR1 and CDR2: SGHAT, FQDESV (reference sequence). The length of the CDR3 is 13 residues. This chain uses TRBV11-1 with TRBJ2-1, with D maybe TRBD2 (6 bases). Sequencing was done on a sample of peripheral blood. This sequence originates from a woman in her twenties or thirties with COVID-19, enrolled during active disease. The CDR3 DNA is TGTGCCAGCAGCTTGATCGGCGGGACCACGAAGTTCTTC. Its translation: CASSLIGGTTKFF.